This is a list of T cell receptor beta chains from one sample in a study of early T cells in non-severe SARS-CoV-2 infection. Each CDR3 protein is one row after TCRdb ran MiXCR on the 5' RACE reads. The table has around 81,000 distinct CDR3 sequences, about 14% seen once. Sample: whole blood. The receptors here all came from an adult who was a healthcare worker with PCR-confirmed SARS-CoV-2 infection or an uninfected control (not recorded which). Both conserved end residues are part of each CDR3.

>TRBV5-8
CASSPISPIRSYEQYF
>TRBV5-4
CASSRRDLPPTDTQYF
>TRBV28
CASWSGIITEAFF
>TRBV27
CASSLFSSHEQYF
>TRBV5-1
CASSLDGKRQETQYF
>TRBV2
CASRLTSGGTGELFF
>TRBV28
CASSPELRHNEQFF
>TRBV6-2/TRBV6-3
CASGTEYGYTF
>TRBV6-4
CASSETDQGWQFF
>TRBV6-5
CASSSPGSYGYTF
>TRBV28
CASSSGVEPQHF
>TRBV18
CASSPPGQGNSPLHF
>TRBV6-1
CASSPGSAKVTQYF
>TRBV7-2
CASSLQSSYNSPLHF
>TRBV7-2
CASSLGLAGGREQFF
>TRBV28
CASSLIWGGTQYF
>TRBV7-2
CASSPSPGDYGYTF
>TRBV4-2
CASVRDSLNTEAFF
>TRBV12-3/TRBV12-4
CASSHPTFYGYTF
>TRBV5-5
CASSLRQDSLNTQYF
>TRBV15
CATSRARSQETQYF
>TRBV20-1
CSAGWTAGNTIYF
>TRBV25-1
CASTPSIGGNTIYF
>TRBV2
CASRRGGLAGELFF
>TRBV20-1
CSVHSTGGYEQYF
>TRBV9
CASSVDATPRRNEQFF